The next 25 T cell receptor beta chains were all read from a single sample in a study of T-cell reconstitution after alpha-beta-depleted transplantation in children. This sample's TCRbeta library carried unique molecular identifier barcodes. TCRdb analysed the PCR reads with MiXCR anew, one entry per CDR3 protein. The table has about 610,000 distinct CDR3 sequences, approximately 10% seen once. The starting material was PBMCs from the stem cell graft donor, obtained from the stem cell graft. Every receptor here comes from a human donor who donated a stem cell graft to a child with acute myeloid leukemia.

This clonotype has more than one count but fewer than ten. The J gene is TRBJ1-5, the V gene TRBV12-3 or TRBV12-4; no clear D gene. V gave up 7 bases and J gave up 7 bases, with 17 bases separating them. The CDR3 is 14 amino acids. The CDR3 DNA follows: TGTGCCAGCACCAATCTAGGAGGGCGGCAGCCCCAGCATTTT. This codes for CASTNLGGRQPQHF.

This clonotype was counted a few times. The J gene is TRBJ2-7, the V gene TRBV5-1; D might be TRBD2 (6 bases). Germline lookup yields CDR1 SGHRS and CDR2 YFSETQ. CDR3 length: 16 residues. Trimming removed 4 bases from V and 0 bases from J, with 17 bases in between. CDR3 sequence: CASSETAGGGSYEQYF. The CDR3 DNA reads TGCGCCAGCAGCGAAACAGCGGGTGGGGGCTCCTACGAGCAGTACTTC.

The chain's CDR3 is CASTQSGQDFYEQYF. In DNA form, the CDR3 reads TGTGCCAGCACCCAGTCAGGACAGGACTTCTACGAGCAGTACTTC. The chain recombines TRBV12-3 or TRBV12-4 with TRBJ2-7, with 7 bases that match TRBD1. This CDR3 is 15 amino acids long. Unmatched junction bases numbered 12, after V lost 7 bases and J lost 3 bases.

The chain couples TRBV6-1 to TRBJ1-2; D is uncertain. CDR1 is MNHNS, CDR2 SASEGT, per germline. V was pared by 6 bases and J by 3 bases, with 11 bases between. The CDR3 covers 13 residues. The DNA of the CDR3 is TGTGCCAGCAGCAGCGACGGATACTATGGCTACACCTTC. Translation gives CASSSDGYYGYTF.

In its sample, this clonotype was seen a few times. The genes are TRBV20-1 and TRBJ2-5; 8 bases match TRBD2. J gave up 5 bases and V 4 bases, and 21 bases lay outside the gene matches. Germline CDR1 is DFQATT and CDR2 is SNEGSKA (reference sequence). CDR3 size: 18 residues. CDR3 coding DNA: TGCAGTGCTACCCACGATACTAGGGGAGCGGGAGTAATTGAGACCCAGTACTTC. Translated, it gives CSATHDTRGAGVIETQYF.

This clonotype was recorded many times. The chain is built from TRBV29-1 and TRBJ2-7, with D possibly TRBD1 on 6 matching bases. The length of the CDR3 is 14 residues. Trimming took off 4 bases at V and 2 bases at J, with 15 bases between the two ends. CDR1 is SQVTM and CDR2 is ANQGSEA in the germline V gene. The chain's CDR3 is CSVGRGGKTYEQYF. The CDR3 nucleotides are TGCAGCGTTGGCAGGGGCGGCAAAACCTACGAGCAGTACTTC.

This clonotype was counted ten times or more. The gene calls are TRBV7-2 and TRBJ2-2, with a tentative D call TRBD1 (5 bases). The germline gives CDR1 SGHTA, CDR2 FQGNSA. V was trimmed by 11 bases and J by 3 bases, leaving 13 bases between them. CDR3 length: 13 residues. In DNA, the CDR3 is TGTGCCTTTGGTGAAGGGGACACCGGGGAGCTGTTTTTT. It encodes CAFGEGDTGELFF.

The CDR3 sequence: CASSLNPRAASTDTQYF. DNA for the CDR3: TGTGCCAGCAGCTTAAACCCTCGGGCAGCTAGCACAGATACGCAGTATTTT. The chain uses TRBV7-3 and TRBJ2-3; D remains unclear. The CDR3 covers 17 residues. Germline V CDR1 and CDR2: SGHTA, FQGTGA. With 1 base removed from V and 0 bases from J, the gap between germline ends came to 14 bases.

In its sample, this clonotype was seen a few times. A much larger clonotype is one base distant, so this may be a read error. This chain joins TRBV25-1 and TRBJ2-2; 8 nucleotides align to TRBD1. Germline CDR1 reads MGHDK; CDR2 reads SYGVNS. The CDR3 length is 14 residues. V dropped 6 bases and J dropped 0; count of bases not matched to a gene: 0. The CDR3 coding sequence is TGTGCCAGCAGGACAGGGGCGAACACCGGGGAGCTGTTTTTT. Residues: CASRTGANTGELFF.

J is TRBJ1-1 and V is TRBV20-1; D may be TRBD1 (5 bases). V was trimmed by 6 bases and J by 5 bases, leaving 16 bases between them. There are 13 residues in the CDR3. The germline CDR1 and CDR2 sequences are DFQATT and SNEGSKA (reference sequence). The CDR3 loop is CSAPKGRGTEAFF. CDR3 sequence (DNA): TGCAGTGCCCCGAAGGGGCGAGGAACTGAAGCTTTCTTT.

The rearrangement links TRBV10-3 to TRBJ2-3; 11 bases agree with TRBD2. The length of the CDR3 is 16 residues. V shed 5 bases and J 0 bases; nucleotides not matched to a gene: 4. Germline loops: CDR1 ENHRY, CDR2 SYGVKD. The CDR3 DNA follows: TGTGCCATCAGTTTATTAGCGGGAGGGAGCACAGATACGCAGTATTTT. It translates to CAISLLAGGSTDTQYF.

Details on this clonotype: Mismatch with germline at one junction end may stem from a read error. The chain couples TRBV7-2 to TRBJ2-5; the D is unclear. Germline lookup yields CDR1 SGHTA and CDR2 FQGNSA. This CDR3 is 11 amino acids long. The CDR3 nucleotides read TGTGGCAGCAGCTTTTACGAGACCCAGTACTTC. This translates into CGSSFYETQYF.

V usage is TRBV7-1 and J usage is TRBJ1-2; D not certain. Being an ORF, TRBV7-1 has a function that is uncertain. Trimming cost V 5 bases and J 8 bases, with 15 bases left between them. This CDR3 has 13 residues. The CDR3 DNA reads TGTGCCAGCAGCCCAGGTGCTGAACAGGGCTACACCTTC. It specifies CASSPGAEQGYTF.

This clonotype showed up many times. The chain is built from TRBV27 and TRBJ2-4, with D possibly being TRBD1 or TRBD2 (5 bases each). The CDR3 has 13 amino acids. Per the germline V gene, CDR1 is MNHEY and CDR2 is SMNVEV (reference sequence). Trimming took 4 bases from V and 4 from J, leaving 8 bases between them. The CDR3 here is CASSWDGKNIQYF. In DNA form, the CDR3 reads TGTGCCAGCAGTTGGGACGGTAAAAACATTCAGTACTTC.

This clonotype was seen a handful of times. The rearrangement uses TRBV12-3 or TRBV12-4 and TRBJ2-5; D call uncertain. Between the trimmed V and J ends, which lost 0 bases and 5 bases, there was a span of 7 bases. The CDR3 sequence is 13 residues long. The CDR3 region has the DNA TGTGCCAGCAGTTTAGCATCGGTTGAGACCCAGTACTTC. Its translation: CASSLASVETQYF.

This chain joins TRBV4-3 and TRBJ2-7; 10 bases fit TRBD1. This CDR3 has 15 amino acids. V lost 3 bases to trimming and J lost 2 bases; unmatched junction nucleotides: 4. Germline CDR1 is LGHNA and CDR2 is YSLEER. The CDR3 DNA reads TGCGCCAGCAGCCATCGACAGGGGGCCCCCTACGAGCAGTACTTC. Translation: CASSHRQGAPYEQYF.

The sample holds a few counts of this clonotype. The rearrangement links TRBV20-1 to TRBJ2-2; D is unclear. The CDR3 sequence is 15 residues long. Germline V gene lookup returns CDR1 DFQATT and CDR2 SNEGSKA (reference sequence). V was trimmed by 1 base and J by 2 bases, leaving 11 bases between them. The CDR3, as DNA: TGCAGTGCTAGAGCGCCACCATTAAACACCGGGGAGCTGTTTTTT. Translation gives CSARAPPLNTGELFF.

The CDR3 is CASSLAIGTDTQYF. CDR3 DNA: TGTGCCAGCAGCTTAGCCATTGGCACAGATACGCAGTATTTT. V gene TRBV7-2 combines with J gene TRBJ2-3; D remains ambiguous. Germline loops: CDR1 SGHTA, CDR2 FQGNSA. V was shortened by 0 bases and J by 1 base, with 5 bases between the two germline ends. The CDR3 runs 14 residues.

This clonotype was detected many times. The chain combines TRBV9 with TRBJ2-1; 9 bases agree with TRBD2. The germline V gene has CDR1 SGDLS and CDR2 YYNGEE. This CDR3 is 16 amino acids long. J was trimmed by 9 bases and V by 0 bases; bases with no gene match: 10. The CDR3 loop reads CASSVVSGSLWGEQFF. CDR3 DNA: TGTGCCAGCAGCGTAGTTAGCGGGAGCCTTTGGGGTGAGCAGTTCTTC.

In this sample, this clonotype turned up a few times. V and J are TRBV10-3 and TRBJ1-5, with D perhaps matching TRBD1 (6 bases). V shed 10 bases and J shed 8 bases, with 15 bases lying between them. CDR3 length: 12 amino acids. Germline CDR1 and CDR2: ENHRY and SYGVKD. CDR3 sequence: CATGTSGEPQHF. As DNA, the CDR3 is TGTGCCACCGGAACATCAGGGGAGCCCCAGCATTTT.

J is TRBJ2-2 and V is TRBV5-6; D not resolved. With 0 bases removed from V and 9 bases from J, the gap between germline ends came to 9 bases. The CDR3 sequence is 13 residues long. Germline CDR1 reads SGHDT; CDR2 reads YYEEEE. DNA for the CDR3: TGTGCCAGCAGCTTGGCGGGCCCGCGGGAGCTGTTTTTT. It yields the protein CASSLAGPRELFF.

The V call is TRBV7-3, the J call TRBJ2-1, with 9 nucleotides matching TRBD2. The ends lost 5 bases at V and 9 bases at J; junction bases unmatched: 5. Germline CDR1 reads SGHTA; CDR2 reads FQGTGA. CDR3 length: 13 amino acids. The DNA for the CDR3 is TGTGCCAGCAGCAAAAGCGGGAGGTCTGAGCAGTTCTTC. It is translated as CASSKSGRSEQFF.

The rearrangement links TRBV30 to TRBJ1-4; TRBD1 is a possible D gene (5 bases). Trimming stripped 0 bases from V and 7 bases from J, with 12 bases between. Germline V gene lookup returns CDR1 GTSNPN and CDR2 SVGIG (reference sequence). This CDR3 is built from 14 residues. The DNA of the CDR3 is TGTGCCTGGAGTGTCGCAGGGAACCGTGAAAAACTGTTTTTT. Protein product: CAWSVAGNREKLFF.

This clonotype has a handful of counts. The chain couples TRBV5-1 to TRBJ2-2; D unresolved. Germline CDR1 and CDR2: SGHRS and YFSETQ. V lost 3 bases and J 6 bases, leaving 9 bases between the germline ends. The CDR3 sequence is 13 residues long. The CDR3 nucleotides are TGCGCCAGCAGCTCCTCCTGGGCCGGGGAGCTGTTTTTT. This sequence encodes CASSSSWAGELFF.

This clonotype was seen at least ten times. CDR3 region: CSASLELQYF. CDR3 coding DNA: TGCAGTGCTAGTTTGGAGCTCCAGTACTTC. The rearrangement uses TRBV20-1 and TRBJ2-7; D is undetermined. Germline V gene sequence: CDR1 DFQATT, CDR2 SNEGSKA (reference sequence). Between the trimmed V and J ends, which lost 3 bases and 10 bases, there was a span of 10 bases. The CDR3 is made up of 10 amino acids.